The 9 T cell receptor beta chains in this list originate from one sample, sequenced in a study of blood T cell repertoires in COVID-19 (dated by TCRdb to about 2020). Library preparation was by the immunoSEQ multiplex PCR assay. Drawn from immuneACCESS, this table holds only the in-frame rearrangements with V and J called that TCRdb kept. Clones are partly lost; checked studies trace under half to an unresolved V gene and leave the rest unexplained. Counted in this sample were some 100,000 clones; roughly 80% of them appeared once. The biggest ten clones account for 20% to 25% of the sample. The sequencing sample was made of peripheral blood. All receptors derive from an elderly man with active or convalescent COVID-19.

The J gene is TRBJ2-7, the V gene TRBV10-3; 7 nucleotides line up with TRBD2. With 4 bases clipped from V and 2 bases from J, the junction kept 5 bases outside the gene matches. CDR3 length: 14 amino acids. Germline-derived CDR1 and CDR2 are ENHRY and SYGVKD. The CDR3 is CAISGRGSTYEQYF. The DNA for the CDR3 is TGTGCCATCAGTGGGCGGGGGAGCACCTACGAGCAGTACTTC.

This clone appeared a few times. The CDR3 sequence: CSAETGGSRTEAFF. The CDR3, as DNA: TGCAGCGCCGAAACAGGGGGCAGTCGCACTGAAGCTTTCTTT. V is TRBV29-1 and J is TRBJ1-1; 9 positions agree with TRBD1. V lost 7 bases and J lost 4; bases outside the gene matches: 10. This CDR3 has 14 residues. Germline V lookup: CDR1 SQVTM, CDR2 ANQGSEA. The entire variable domain, with the rest obtained from reference TRBV29-1 and TRBJ1-1, is as follows: SAVISQKPSRDICQRGTSLTIQCQVDSQVTMMFWYRQQPGQSLTLIATANQGSEATYESGFVIDKFPISRPNLTFSTLTVSNMSPEDSSIYLCSAETGGSRTEAFFGQGTRLTVV.

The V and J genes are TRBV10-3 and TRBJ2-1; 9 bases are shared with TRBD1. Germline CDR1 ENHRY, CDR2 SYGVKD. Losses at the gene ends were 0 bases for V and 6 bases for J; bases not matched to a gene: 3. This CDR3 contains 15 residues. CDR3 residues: CAISESRTGVNEQFF. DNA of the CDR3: TGTGCCATCAGTGAGTCGAGGACAGGGGTCAATGAGCAGTTCTTC.

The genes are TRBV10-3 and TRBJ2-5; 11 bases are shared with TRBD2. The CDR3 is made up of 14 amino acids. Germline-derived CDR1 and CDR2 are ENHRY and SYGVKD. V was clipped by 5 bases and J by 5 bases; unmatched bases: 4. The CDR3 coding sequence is TGTGCCATCAGTAATAGCGGGGGGGCGGAGACCCAGTACTTC. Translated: CAISNSGGAETQYF.

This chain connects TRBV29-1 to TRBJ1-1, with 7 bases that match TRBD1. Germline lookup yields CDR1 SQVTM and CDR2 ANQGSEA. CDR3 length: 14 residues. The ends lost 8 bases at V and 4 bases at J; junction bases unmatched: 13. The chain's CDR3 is CSFGMGTEGTEAFF. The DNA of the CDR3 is TGCAGCTTTGGCATGGGGACAGAGGGCACTGAAGCTTTCTTT.

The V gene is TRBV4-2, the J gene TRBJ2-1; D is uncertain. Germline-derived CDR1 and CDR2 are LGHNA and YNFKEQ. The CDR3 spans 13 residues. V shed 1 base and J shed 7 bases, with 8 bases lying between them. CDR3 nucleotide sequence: TGTGCCAGCAGCCAAGGAGCCGAAAATGAGCAGTTCTTC. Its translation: CASSQGAENEQFF.

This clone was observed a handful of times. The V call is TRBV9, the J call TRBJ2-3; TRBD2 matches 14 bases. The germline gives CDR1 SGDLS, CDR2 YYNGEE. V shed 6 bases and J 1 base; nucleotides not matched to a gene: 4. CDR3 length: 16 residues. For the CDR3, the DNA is TGTGCCAGCACCTCGGGACTAGCGGGGGGCACAGATACGCAGTATTTT. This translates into CASTSGLAGGTDTQYF.

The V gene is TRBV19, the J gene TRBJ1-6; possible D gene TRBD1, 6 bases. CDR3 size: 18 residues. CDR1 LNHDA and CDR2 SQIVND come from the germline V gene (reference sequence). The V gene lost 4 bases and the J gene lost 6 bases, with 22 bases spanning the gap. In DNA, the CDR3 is TGTGCCAGTAGTACGGACAGAGAGGGACCCCAGGGTAATTCACCCCTCCACTTT. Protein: CASSTDREGPQGNSPLHF.

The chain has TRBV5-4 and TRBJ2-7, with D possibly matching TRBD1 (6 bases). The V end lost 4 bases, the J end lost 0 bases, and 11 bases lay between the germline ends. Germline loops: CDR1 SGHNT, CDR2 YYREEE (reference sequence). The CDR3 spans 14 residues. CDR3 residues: CASSRDKSSYEQYF. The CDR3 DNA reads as TGTGCCAGCAGCCGGGACAAATCCTCCTACGAGCAGTACTTC.